This T cell receptor (beta chain) was recovered during a study of neurological immune-mediated disorders. Each TCR transcript was tagged with a 10-nucleotide random UMI during 5'RACE. Each CDR3 protein is one row after TCRdb ran MiXCR on the 5' RACE reads. This repertoire shows tens of thousands of distinct CDR3 sequences, 2% to 2.5% found once; its top ten account for around 3%. This clonotype has ten or more counts. Its antigen is unidentified. CDR3 length: 16 residues. Trimming left V 4 bases short and J 5 bases short, with 20 bases between. Germline loops: CDR1 SGDLS, CDR2 YYNGEE. Findings and caveats of the study: No CDR3 amino acid sequences recurred among expanded clones across subjects, suggesting private repertoires in all groups.

The chain is built from TRBV9 and TRBJ2-3; either TRBD1 or TRBD2 may supply D (5 bases each). Sequencing input: PBMCs. This TCR was recovered from a man aged 50-60 years with multiple sclerosis. CDR3 in amino acids: CASSPDTGTDRDTQYF. The DNA for the CDR3 is TGTGCCAGCAGCCCAGATACCGGGACCGACAGAGATACGCAGTATTTT.